Here is one T cell receptor (beta chain) with its context. Antigen unknown. The sample comes from a study of regulatory T cells in long-lasting Graves disease. Across the whole study: Over 5 years on antithyroid drugs plus positive TSH receptor antibodies marked Graves' disease as persistent.

The study's findings and limits: A greater number of public clonotypes (over 2,500) was shared by persistent patients than by new patients (over 900).

Time point here: persistent/refractory GD, antithyroid drugs over 5 years with positive TRAb. PBMCs provided the RNA from which the TCR library was made. The CDR3 totals 14 residues. CDR1 is MNHEY and CDR2 is SMNVEV in the germline V gene (reference sequence). Library construction for TCR beta used iRepertoire HTBI primers and Arm-PCR of CDR3 regions. As originally analysed: Across samples, around 60 TRBV and about 13 TRBJ segments were found. TCRdb re-called the multiplex PCR reads with MiXCR, one entry per CDR3 protein. TCRdb's processing, not the authors', yielded these V and J calls. The sample has 430,000 or so distinct CDR3 sequences; 21% are singletons.

The clonotype was recovered from a female donor with Graves disease. The sample consisted of peripheral blood mononuclear cells (PBMCs), taken when the disease was refractory, from a patient treated with antithyroid drugs. The chain links TRBV27 to TRBJ2-3; no reliable D call. The J call is doubtful: the DNA matches TRBJ1-5 better. The CDR3: CASSPLTSTDTQHF. CDR3 DNA: TGTGCCAGCAGTCCCCTGACTAGCACAGATACGCAGCATTTT.